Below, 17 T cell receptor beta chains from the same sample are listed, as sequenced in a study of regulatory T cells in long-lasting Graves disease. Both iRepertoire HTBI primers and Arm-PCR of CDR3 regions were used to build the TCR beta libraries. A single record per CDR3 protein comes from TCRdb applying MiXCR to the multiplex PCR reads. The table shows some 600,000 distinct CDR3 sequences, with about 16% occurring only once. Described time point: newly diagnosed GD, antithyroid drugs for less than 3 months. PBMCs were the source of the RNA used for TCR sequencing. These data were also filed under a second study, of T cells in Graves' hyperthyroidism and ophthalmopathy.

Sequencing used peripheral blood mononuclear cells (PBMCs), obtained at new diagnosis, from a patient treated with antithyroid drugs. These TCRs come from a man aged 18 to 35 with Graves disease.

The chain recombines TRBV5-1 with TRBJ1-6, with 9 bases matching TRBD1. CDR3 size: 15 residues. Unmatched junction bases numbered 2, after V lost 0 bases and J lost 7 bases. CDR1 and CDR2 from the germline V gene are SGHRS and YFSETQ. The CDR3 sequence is CASSLDRGHNSPLHF. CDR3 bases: TGCGCCAGCAGCTTGGACAGGGGGCACAATTCACCCCTCCACTTT.

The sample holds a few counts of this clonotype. CDR3 loop: CASSPSAGGSRRHTQYF. CDR3 nucleotides: TGCGCCAGCAGTCCCTCCGCCGGCGGGAGTCGGCGGCATACGCAGTATTTT. The V gene is TRBV10-1, the J gene TRBJ2-3; 7 nucleotides line up with TRBD2. Germline CDR1 reads WNHNN; CDR2 reads SYGVQD (reference sequence). J was trimmed by 7 bases and V by 5 bases; bases with no gene match: 18. This CDR3 is built from 17 residues.

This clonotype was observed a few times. The CDR3 DNA reads as TGTGCCAGCAGTTCGGGTAGGAGACAGGGGGACTATGGCTACACCTTC. It specifies CASSSGRRQGDYGYTF. The V and J genes are TRBV12-3 or TRBV12-4 and TRBJ1-2; 9 positions match TRBD1. The CDR3 length is 16 residues. The J segment lost 3 bases and the V segment lost 4 bases, leaving 9 bases of the junction unmatched.

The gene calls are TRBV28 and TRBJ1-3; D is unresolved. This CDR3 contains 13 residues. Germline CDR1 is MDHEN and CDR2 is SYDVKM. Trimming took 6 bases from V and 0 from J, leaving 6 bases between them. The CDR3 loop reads CASSSSSGNTIYF. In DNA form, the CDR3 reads TGTGCCAGCAGCTCGAGCTCTGGAAACACCATATATTTT. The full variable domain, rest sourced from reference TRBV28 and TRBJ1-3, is DVKVTQSSRYLVKRTGEKVFLECVQDMDHENMFWYRQDPGLGLRLIYFSYDVKMKEKGDIPEGYSVSREKKERFSLILESASTNQTSMYLCASSSSSGNTIYFGEGSWLTVV.

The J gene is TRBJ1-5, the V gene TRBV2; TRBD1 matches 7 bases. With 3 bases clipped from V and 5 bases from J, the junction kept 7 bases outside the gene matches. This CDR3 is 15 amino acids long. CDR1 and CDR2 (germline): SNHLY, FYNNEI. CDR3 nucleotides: TGTGCCAGCAGTGATGGACAGGACCCTTATCAGCCCCAGCATTTT. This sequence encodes CASSDGQDPYQPQHF.

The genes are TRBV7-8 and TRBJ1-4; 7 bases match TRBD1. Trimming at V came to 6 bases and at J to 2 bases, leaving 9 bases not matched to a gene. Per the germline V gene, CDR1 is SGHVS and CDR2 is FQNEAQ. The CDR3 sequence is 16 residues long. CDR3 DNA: TGTGCCAGCAGGTCTCGCCCGGGACAGACTAATGAAAAACTGTTTTTT. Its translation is CASRSRPGQTNEKLFF.

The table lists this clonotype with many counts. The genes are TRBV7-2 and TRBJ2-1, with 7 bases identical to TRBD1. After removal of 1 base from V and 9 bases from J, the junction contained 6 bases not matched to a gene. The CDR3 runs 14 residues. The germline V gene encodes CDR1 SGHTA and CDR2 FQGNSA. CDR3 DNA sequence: TGTGCCAGCAGCTTAGTGGCCGCAGGGGGTGAGCAGTTCTTC. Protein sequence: CASSLVAAGGEQFF.

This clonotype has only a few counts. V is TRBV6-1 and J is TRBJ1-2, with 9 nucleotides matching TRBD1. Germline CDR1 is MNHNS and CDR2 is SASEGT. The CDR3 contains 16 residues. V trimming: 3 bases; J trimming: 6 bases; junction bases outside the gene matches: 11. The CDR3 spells CASSDKTWTGVDGYTF. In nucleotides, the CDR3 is TGTGCCAGCAGTGATAAAACTTGGACAGGGGTGGATGGCTACACCTTC.

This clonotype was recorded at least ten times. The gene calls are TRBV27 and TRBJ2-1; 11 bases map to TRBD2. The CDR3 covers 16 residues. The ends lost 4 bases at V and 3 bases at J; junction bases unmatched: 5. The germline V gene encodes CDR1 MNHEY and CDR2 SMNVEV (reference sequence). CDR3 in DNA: TGTGCCAGCAGTTCGGGACTAGCGGACCACTACAATGAGCAGTTCTTC. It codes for CASSSGLADHYNEQFF.

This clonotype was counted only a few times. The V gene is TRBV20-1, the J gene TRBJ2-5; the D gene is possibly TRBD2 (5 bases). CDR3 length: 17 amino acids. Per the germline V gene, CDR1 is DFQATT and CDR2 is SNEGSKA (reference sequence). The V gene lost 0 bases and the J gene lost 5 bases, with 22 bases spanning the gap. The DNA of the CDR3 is TGCAGTGCTAGAGAGGGAACGGACTGGGTCCAAGTGGAGACCCAGTACTTC. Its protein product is CSAREGTDWVQVETQYF.

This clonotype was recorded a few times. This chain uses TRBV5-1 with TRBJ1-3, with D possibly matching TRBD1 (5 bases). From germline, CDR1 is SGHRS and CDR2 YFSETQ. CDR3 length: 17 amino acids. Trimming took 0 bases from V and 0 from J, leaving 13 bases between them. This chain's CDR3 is CASSLDPGTDSGNTIYF. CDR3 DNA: TGCGCCAGCAGCTTGGACCCCGGGACCGACTCTGGAAACACCATATATTTT.

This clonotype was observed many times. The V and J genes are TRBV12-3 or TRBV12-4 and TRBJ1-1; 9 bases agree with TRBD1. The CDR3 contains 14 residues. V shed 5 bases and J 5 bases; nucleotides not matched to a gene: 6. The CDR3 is CASSRQGEITEAFF. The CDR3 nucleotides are TGTGCCAGCAGTCGACAGGGGGAGATAACTGAAGCTTTCTTT.

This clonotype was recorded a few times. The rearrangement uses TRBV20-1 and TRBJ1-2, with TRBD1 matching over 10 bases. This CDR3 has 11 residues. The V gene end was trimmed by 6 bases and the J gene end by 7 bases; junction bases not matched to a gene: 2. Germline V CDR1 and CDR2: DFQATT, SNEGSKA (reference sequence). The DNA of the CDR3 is TGCAGTGCGGGGACAGGGGTTGGCTACACCTTC. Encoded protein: CSAGTGVGYTF.

The CDR3 loop is CAISESAGGNQPQHF. The CDR3 DNA is TGTGCCATCAGTGAGTCGGCAGGGGGCAATCAGCCCCAGCATTTT. The rearrangement uses TRBV10-3 and TRBJ1-5; TRBD1 might be the D (6 bases). The germline CDR1 and CDR2 sequences are ENHRY and SYGVKD. Trimming took 0 bases from V and 2 from J, leaving 8 bases between them. The CDR3 has 15 amino acids.

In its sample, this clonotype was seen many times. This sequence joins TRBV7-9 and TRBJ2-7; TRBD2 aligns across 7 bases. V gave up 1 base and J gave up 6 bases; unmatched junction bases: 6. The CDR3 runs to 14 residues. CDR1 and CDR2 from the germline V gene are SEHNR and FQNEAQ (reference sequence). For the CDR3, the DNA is TGTGCCAGCAGCTTAGTGCTTTCTAGCGGCGAGCAGTACTTC. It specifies CASSLVLSSGEQYF.

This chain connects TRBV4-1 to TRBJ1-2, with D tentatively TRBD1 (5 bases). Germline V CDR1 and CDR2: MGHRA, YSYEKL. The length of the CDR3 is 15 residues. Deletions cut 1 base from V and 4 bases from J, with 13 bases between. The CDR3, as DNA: TGCGCCAGCAGCCAAGGAGTGCAGGGTAGCTATGGCTACACCTTC. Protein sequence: CASSQGVQGSYGYTF.

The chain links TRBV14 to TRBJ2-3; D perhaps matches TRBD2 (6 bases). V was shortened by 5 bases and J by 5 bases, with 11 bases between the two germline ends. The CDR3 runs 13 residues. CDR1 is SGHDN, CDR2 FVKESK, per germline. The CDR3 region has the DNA TGTGCCAGCAGCAAGAGGCGGGGAGATACGCAGTATTTT. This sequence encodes CASSKRRGDTQYF.